This T cell receptor beta chain was retrieved from a study of blood T cell repertoires in COVID-19. The CDR3 is 14 residues long. Looked up from germline, CDR1 is SGHRS and CDR2 is YFSETQ. V shed 4 bases and J 3 bases; nucleotides not matched to a gene: 4. A single count supports this clone. Within the sample, other DNA sequences also encode this same CDR3. This table comes from immunoSEQ multiplex PCR, and its TCRdb copy is limited to in-frame clones, with some not included. In the table there are around 190,000 clones, roughly 84% of which are singletons. Sequencing was performed on peripheral blood. The rearrangement joins TRBV5-1 to TRBJ2-5; 9 bases are a match to TRBD1. This TCR derives from a human donor in a cohort sampled during active COVID-19. The CDR3 is CASSGRTGEETQYF. The CDR3 DNA sequence: TGCGCCAGCAGCGGTAGGACAGGGGAAGAGACCCAGTACTTC. The whole variable domain, filled in from reference TRBV5-1 and TRBJ2-5, reads KAGVTQTPRYLIKTRGQQVTLSCSPISGHRSVSWYQQTPGQGLQFLFEYFSETQRNKGNFPGRFSGRQFSNSRSEMNVSTLELGDSALYLCASSGRTGEETQYFGPGTRLLVL.